The sequence of this TCR beta chain was determined in a study of cytomegalovirus exposure and HLA in healthy donors. The PCR employed 60 Vbeta primers together with 13 Jbeta primers. Sequencing was performed with immunoSEQ multiplex PCR; in TCRdb, only in-frame clones are kept and a portion is missing. The data contain 120,000 or so clones, 66% of them seen just once; the ten biggest clones take up about 1.5%. The CDR3 contains 15 residues. CDR1 is SEHNR, CDR2 FQNEAQ, per germline (reference sequence). V shed 5 bases, J shed 5 bases, and the junction held 10 bases outside the gene matches. The gene calls are TRBV7-9 and TRBJ2-5; TRBD1 matches 8 bases. Sequences were obtained from PBMCs. The receptor comes from a man between 18 and 35 years old in good health and CMV-seronegative. The CDR3 region is CASSESRGRLETQYF. The CDR3 nucleotides read TGTGCCAGCAGCGAATCCAGGGGGCGGTTGGAGACCCAGTACTTC.